Sequencing of this TCR beta chain was carried out in a study of cytomegalovirus exposure and HLA in healthy donors. Notes on the study in general: An analysis that came later showed most CMV-associated TCR beta chains appearing HLA-restricted. It was reported that the classifier diagnosed cytomegalovirus status with high specificity and sensitivity in both the original and validation cohorts. In a later analysis, TCR beta V- and J-gene trimming was associated with a missense DCLRE1C variant. Common viral pathogens seemed to be connected with several of the most significant clusters, according to a later analysis.

Germline assignment: CDR1 LGHNA and CDR2 YNFKEQ. V was trimmed by 0 bases and J by 2 bases, leaving 9 bases between them. The CDR3 runs to 15 residues. About this clone: What it binds is unknown.

60 Vbeta and 13 Jbeta primers were used in PCR. This table comes from immunoSEQ multiplex PCR, and its TCRdb copy is limited to in-frame clones, with some not included. The sample consists of around 190,000 clones, about nine tenths of them appearing once. The sequence derives from a boy aged 2 to 10 in good health and CMV-seronegative. This rearrangement joins TRBV4-2 to TRBJ2-3; D perhaps matches TRBD2 (5 bases). What was sequenced was PBMCs. DNA of the CDR3: TGTGCCAGCAGCCAAGACGGGATCTTCACAGATACGCAGTATTTT. Its protein is CASSQDGIFTDTQYF.